What follows describes a single TCR beta chain. The target antigen is unknown. This specimen belongs to a study of cytomegalovirus exposure and HLA in healthy donors. This CDR3 is built from 13 residues. V lost 4 bases to trimming and J lost 6 bases, with 12 bases between them. CDR1 and CDR2 (germline): SGHRS, YFSETQ. The table came from immunoSEQ multiplex PCR; TCRdb's copy has only in-frame clones and leaves some out. The data hold some 330,000 clones, with 80% to 90% observed a single time. Notes on the study in general: TCR beta chains numbering some 160 were designated cytomegalovirus-associated. TCR sequences were mostly rare, though some public TCRs occurred in many donors.

The clonotype comes from a woman aged 18-29 years in good health and CMV-seronegative. Sequences were obtained from PBMCs. This rearrangement joins TRBV5-1 to TRBJ2-3; tentatively, D is TRBD2 (5 bases). The CDR3 spells CASSGIPGDTQYF. In DNA form, the CDR3 reads TGCGCCAGCAGCGGAATTCCGGGGGATACGCAGTATTTT.